Listed here are 7 T cell receptor beta chains from one sample, sequenced in a study of OX40 agonist ivuxolimab in advanced cancers. Data came from immunoSEQ multiplex PCR; TCRdb stores just in-frame clones and leaves some out. The sample has about 27,000 clones; approximately 80% are singletons. The source was CD4+ or CD8+ T cells sorted from blood, collected in a trial of the OX40 agonist ivuxolimab. Receptors originate from an adult with an advanced solid tumor such as melanoma, head and neck, liver or kidney cancer.

This chain joins TRBV5-6 and TRBJ1-2; D is unclear. Germline V gene lookup returns CDR1 SGHDT and CDR2 YYEEEE. This CDR3 is built from 12 residues. Trimming cost V 5 bases and J 2 bases, with 7 bases left between them. CDR3 in DNA: TGTGCCAGCAGTAGTCTCAACTATGGCTACACCTTC. Translated, it gives CASSSLNYGYTF.

V gene TRBV2 combines with J gene TRBJ2-5, with D perhaps TRBD1 (6 bases). The CDR3 is 13 amino acids. V lost 4 bases, J lost 4 bases, and 10 bases lay in between. From germline, CDR1 is SNHLY and CDR2 FYNNEI. Written as DNA, the CDR3 is TGTGCCAGCAGTGCTTACAGGGTAGAGACCCAGTACTTC. This translates into CASSAYRVETQYF.

By sample fraction, this clone is medium-sized. V gene TRBV18 combines with J gene TRBJ2-7; 9 bases are a match to TRBD2. The CDR3 is 15 amino acids. The germline gives CDR1 KGHSH, CDR2 LQKENI. Losses at the gene ends were 6 bases for V and 1 base for J; bases not matched to a gene: 7. The CDR3: CASSVGTSFSYEQYF. The DNA of the CDR3 is TGTGCCAGCTCCGTAGGGACTAGCTTTTCCTACGAGCAGTACTTC.

The V call is TRBV30, the J call TRBJ2-7; perhaps TRBD2 as D (5 bases). V was trimmed by 4 bases and J by 5 bases, leaving 9 bases between them. There are 11 residues in the CDR3. Germline CDR1 and CDR2: GTSNPN and SVGIG (reference sequence). The CDR3: CAWIALNEQYF. As DNA, the CDR3 is TGTGCCTGGATAGCGTTGAACGAGCAGTACTTC.

This clone was seen just once. The chain combines TRBV28 with TRBJ2-7; D is unclear. Trimming removed 2 bases from V and 5 bases from J, with 7 bases in between. CDR1 is MDHEN, CDR2 SYDVKM, per germline. The CDR3 sequence is 12 residues long. In nucleotides, the CDR3 is TGTGCCAGCAGTTTAGTGGTGCACGAGCAGTACTTC. Translating gives CASSLVVHEQYF. Full variable domain (missing parts from reference TRBV28 and TRBJ2-7): DVKVTQSSRYLVKRTGEKVFLECVQDMDHENMFWYRQDPGLGLRLIYFSYDVKMKEKGDIPEGYSVSREKKERFSLILESASTNQTSMYLCASSLVVHEQYFGPGTRLTVT.

Sample share makes this clone medium-sized. The chain links TRBV7-8 to TRBJ2-2; TRBD2 aligns across 7 bases. From germline, CDR1 is SGHVS and CDR2 FQNEAQ. This CDR3 comprises 16 residues. The J segment lost 1 base and the V segment lost 1 base, leaving 3 bases of the junction unmatched. The CDR3 protein is CASSLDPGGNTGELFF. CDR3 in DNA: TGTGCCAGCAGCTTAGATCCGGGGGGGAACACCGGGGAGCTGTTTTTT. The full variable domain, its missing parts supplied by reference TRBV7-8 and TRBJ2-2, is GAGVSQSPRYKVAKRGQDVALRCDPISGHVSLFWYQQALGQGPEFLTYFQNEAQLDKSGLPSDRFFAERPEGSVSTLKIQRTQQEDSAVYLCASSLDPGGNTGELFFGEGSRLTVL.

This clone is labeled medium-sized (0.01 to 0.1%). CDR3 sequence: CASSSPAKTYEQYF. The CDR3 region has the DNA TGTGCCAGCAGCTCCCCGGCAAAAACCTACGAGCAGTACTTC. J is TRBJ2-7 and V is TRBV7-9; D gene unclear. Germline loops: CDR1 SEHNR, CDR2 FQNEAQ (reference sequence). V gave up 4 bases and J gave up 2 bases, with 12 bases separating them. The CDR3 has 14 amino acids.